This TCR beta chain appears in the sequencing data of a study of blood T cell repertoires in COVID-19. Overall study: Some COVID-19 samples were acute and others convalescent; all came from the United States, Italy and Spain. T cells, B-cell-depleted T cells, or PBMCs provided the cDNA or gDNA that served as material.

In the study's own analysis: For nucleated cells, counts were estimated from reference gene primer amplification. Sequencing was performed with immunoSEQ multiplex PCR; in TCRdb, only in-frame clones are kept and a portion is missing. V and J calls and clone size come straight from that table; D and trimming were deduced from the DNA. This sample yields 150,000 or so clones, of which roughly 84% are seen a single time; 35% to 45% belongs to the top ten. The receptor's source is a human donor in a cohort sampled during active COVID-19. Specimen: peripheral blood.

The DNA for the CDR3 is TGTGCCAGCAGCTTGTGGGGCTCGGCGTCTCAGGGGGAAAAACTGTTTTTT. Protein: CASSLWGSASQGEKLFF. The chain links TRBV5-8 to TRBJ1-4, with D tentatively TRBD1 (6 bases). Trimming took off 1 base at V and 8 bases at J, with 21 bases between the two ends. The CDR3 has 17 amino acids. Germline V gene sequence: CDR1 SGHTS, CDR2 YDEGEE.